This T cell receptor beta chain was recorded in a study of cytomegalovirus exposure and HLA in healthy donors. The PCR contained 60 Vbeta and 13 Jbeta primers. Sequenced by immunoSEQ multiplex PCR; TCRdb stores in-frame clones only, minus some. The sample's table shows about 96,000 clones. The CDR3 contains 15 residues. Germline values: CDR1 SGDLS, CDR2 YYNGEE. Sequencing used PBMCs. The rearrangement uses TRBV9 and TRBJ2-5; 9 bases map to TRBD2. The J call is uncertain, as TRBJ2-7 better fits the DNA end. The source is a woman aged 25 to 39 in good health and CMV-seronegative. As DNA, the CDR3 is TGTGCCAGCAGCGTGGGACTAGCAGATACCTACGAGCAGTACTTC. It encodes CASSVGLADTYEQYF.